One T cell receptor beta chain is described in this entry. The method was immunoSEQ multiplex PCR; TCRdb's version includes in-frame clones alone and lacks a portion of them. This sample yields 150,000 to 200,000 clones, of which about 82% are seen a single time; about 1.6% belongs to the top ten. This record comes from a study of cytomegalovirus exposure and HLA in healthy donors. The CDR3 spans 13 residues. Germline-derived CDR1 and CDR2 are SGHVS and FQNEAQ. V was trimmed by 5 bases and J by 2 bases, leaving 9 bases between them. The sample comprised PBMCs. The chain links TRBV7-8 to TRBJ1-1, with D perhaps matching TRBD1 (6 bases). The receptor was derived from a woman under 30 in good health and CMV-seronegative. CDR3 DNA sequence: TGTGCCAGCAGCCCCAGGGGTAACACTGAAGCTTTCTTT. This gives the protein CASSPRGNTEAFF.